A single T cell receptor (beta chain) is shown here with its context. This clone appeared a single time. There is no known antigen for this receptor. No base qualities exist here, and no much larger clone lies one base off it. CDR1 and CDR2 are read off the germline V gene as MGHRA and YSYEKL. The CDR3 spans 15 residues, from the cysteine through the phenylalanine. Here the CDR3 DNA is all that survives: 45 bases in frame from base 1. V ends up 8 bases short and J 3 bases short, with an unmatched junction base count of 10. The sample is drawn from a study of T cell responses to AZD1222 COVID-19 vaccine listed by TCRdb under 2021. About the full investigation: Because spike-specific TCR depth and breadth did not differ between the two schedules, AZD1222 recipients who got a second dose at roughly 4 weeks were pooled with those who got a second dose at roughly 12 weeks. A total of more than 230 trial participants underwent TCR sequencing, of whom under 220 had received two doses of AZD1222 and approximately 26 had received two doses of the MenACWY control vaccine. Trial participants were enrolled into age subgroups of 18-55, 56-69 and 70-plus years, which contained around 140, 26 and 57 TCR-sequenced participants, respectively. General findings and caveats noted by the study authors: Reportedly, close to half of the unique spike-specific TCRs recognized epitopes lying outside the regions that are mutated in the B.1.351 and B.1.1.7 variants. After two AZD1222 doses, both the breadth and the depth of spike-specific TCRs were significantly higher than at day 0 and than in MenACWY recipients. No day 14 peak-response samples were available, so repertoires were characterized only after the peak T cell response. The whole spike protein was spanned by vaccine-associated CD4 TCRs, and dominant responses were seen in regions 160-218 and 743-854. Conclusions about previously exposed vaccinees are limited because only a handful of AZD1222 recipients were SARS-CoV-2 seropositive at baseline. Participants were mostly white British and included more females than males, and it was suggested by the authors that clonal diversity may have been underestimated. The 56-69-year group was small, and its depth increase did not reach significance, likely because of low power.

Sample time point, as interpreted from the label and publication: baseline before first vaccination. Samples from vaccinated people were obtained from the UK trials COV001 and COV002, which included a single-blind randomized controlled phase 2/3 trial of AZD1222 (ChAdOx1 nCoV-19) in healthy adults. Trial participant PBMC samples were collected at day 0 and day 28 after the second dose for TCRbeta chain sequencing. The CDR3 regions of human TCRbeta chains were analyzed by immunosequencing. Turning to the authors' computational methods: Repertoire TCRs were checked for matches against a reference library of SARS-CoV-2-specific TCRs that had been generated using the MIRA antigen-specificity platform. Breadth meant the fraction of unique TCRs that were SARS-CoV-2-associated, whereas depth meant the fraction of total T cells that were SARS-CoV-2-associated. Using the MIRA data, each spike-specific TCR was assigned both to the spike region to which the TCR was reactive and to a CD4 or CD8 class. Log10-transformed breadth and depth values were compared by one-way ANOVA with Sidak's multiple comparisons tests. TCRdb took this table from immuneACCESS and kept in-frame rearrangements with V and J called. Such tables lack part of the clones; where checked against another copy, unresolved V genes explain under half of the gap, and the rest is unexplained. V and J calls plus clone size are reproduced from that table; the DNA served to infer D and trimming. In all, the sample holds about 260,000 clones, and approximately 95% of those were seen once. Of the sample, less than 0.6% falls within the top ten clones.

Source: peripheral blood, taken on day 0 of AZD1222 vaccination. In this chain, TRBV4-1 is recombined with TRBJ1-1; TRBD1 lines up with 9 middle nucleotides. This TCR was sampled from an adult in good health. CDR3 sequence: CASARQGVGDTEAFF. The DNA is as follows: TGCGCCAGCGCACGACAGGGGGTCGGAGACACTGAAGCTTTCTTT.